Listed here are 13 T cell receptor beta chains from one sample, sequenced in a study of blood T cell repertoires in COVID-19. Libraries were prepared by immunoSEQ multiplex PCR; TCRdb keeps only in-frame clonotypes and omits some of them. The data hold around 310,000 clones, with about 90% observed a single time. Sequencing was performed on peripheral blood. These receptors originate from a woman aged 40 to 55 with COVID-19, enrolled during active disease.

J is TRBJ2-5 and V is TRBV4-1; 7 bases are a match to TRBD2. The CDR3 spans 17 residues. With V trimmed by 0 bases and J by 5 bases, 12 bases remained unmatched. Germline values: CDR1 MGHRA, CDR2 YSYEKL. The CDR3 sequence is CASSQDLGTILVETQYF. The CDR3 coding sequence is TGCGCCAGCAGCCAAGATTTGGGGACTATCTTGGTCGAGACCCAGTACTTC.

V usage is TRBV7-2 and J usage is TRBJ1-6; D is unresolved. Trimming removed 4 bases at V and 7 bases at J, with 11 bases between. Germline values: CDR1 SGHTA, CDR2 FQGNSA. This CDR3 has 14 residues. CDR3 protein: CASSSYRSNSPLHF. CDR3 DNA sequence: TGTGCCAGCAGCTCCTACCGGTCGAATTCACCCCTCCACTTT.

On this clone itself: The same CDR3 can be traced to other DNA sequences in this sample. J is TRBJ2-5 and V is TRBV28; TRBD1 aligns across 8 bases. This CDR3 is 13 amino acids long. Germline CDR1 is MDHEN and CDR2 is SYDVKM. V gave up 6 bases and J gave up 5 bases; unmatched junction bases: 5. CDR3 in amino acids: CASSPGGRETQYF. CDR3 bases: TGTGCCAGCAGCCCAGGGGGCCGGGAGACCCAGTACTTC.

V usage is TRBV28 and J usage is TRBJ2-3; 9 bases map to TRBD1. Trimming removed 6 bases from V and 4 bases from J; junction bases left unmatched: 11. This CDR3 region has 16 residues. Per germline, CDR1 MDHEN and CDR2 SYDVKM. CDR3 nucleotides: TGTGCCAGCAGCTGGGGGACAGGGTGGGCATCAGATACGCAGTATTTT. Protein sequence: CASSWGTGWASDTQYF. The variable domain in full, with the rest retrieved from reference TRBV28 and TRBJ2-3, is DVKVTQSSRYLVKRTGEKVFLECVQDMDHENMFWYRQDPGLGLRLIYFSYDVKMKEKGDIPEGYSVSREKKERFSLILESASTNQTSMYLCASSWGTGWASDTQYFGPGTRLTVL.

CDR3: CASSVLSGGVLHEQFF. The CDR3 nucleotides are TGTGCCAGCAGCGTCCTTAGCGGGGGGGTCCTTCATGAGCAGTTCTTC. The V gene is TRBV3-1 (or the pseudogene TRBV3-2), the J gene TRBJ2-1; 11 bases map to TRBD2. CDR1 LGHDT and CDR2 YNNKEL come from the germline V gene (reference sequence). This CDR3 spans 16 amino acids. The V gene end was trimmed by 5 bases and the J gene end by 8 bases; junction bases not matched to a gene: 11.

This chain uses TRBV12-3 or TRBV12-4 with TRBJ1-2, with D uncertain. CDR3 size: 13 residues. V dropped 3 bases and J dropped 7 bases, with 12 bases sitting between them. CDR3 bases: TGTGCCAGCAGTTTTGGAGGTGGCGGTGGCTACACCTTC. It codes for CASSFGGGGGYTF.

This CDR3 is CASSLPGGVTYNEQFF. CDR3 DNA sequence: TGTGCCAGCAGCTTACCCGGGGGGGTTACCTACAATGAGCAGTTCTTC. The chain couples TRBV11-2 to TRBJ2-1; 8 bases are shared with TRBD2. The germline V gene has CDR1 SGHAT and CDR2 FQNNGV. V was clipped by 2 bases and J by 2 bases; unmatched bases: 5. The CDR3 has 16 residues.

CDR3 sequence reads: CASSQRGGLGSPLHF. CDR3 nucleotide sequence: TGCGCCAGCAGCCAAAGGGGCGGATTGGGTTCACCCCTCCACTTT. The chain links TRBV4-3 to TRBJ1-6, with D maybe TRBD1 (5 bases). This CDR3 is built from 15 residues. Germline V lookup: CDR1 LGHNA, CDR2 YSLEER. The ends were cut back, 2 bases at V and 9 bases at J, with 14 bases in the middle.

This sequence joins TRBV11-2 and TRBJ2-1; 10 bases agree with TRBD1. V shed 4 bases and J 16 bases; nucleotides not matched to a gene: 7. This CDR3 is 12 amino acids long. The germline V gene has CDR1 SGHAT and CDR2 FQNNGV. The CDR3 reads CASSSARDRGFF. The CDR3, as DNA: TGTGCCAGCAGCTCAGCCCGGGACAGGGGTTTCTTC.

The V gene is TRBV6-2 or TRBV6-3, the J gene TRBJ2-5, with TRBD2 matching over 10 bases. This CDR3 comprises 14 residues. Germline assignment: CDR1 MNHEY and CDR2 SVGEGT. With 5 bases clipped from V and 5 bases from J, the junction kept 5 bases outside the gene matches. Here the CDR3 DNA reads TGTGCCAGCAGTGTTACTAGCGGGGCGGAGACCCAGTACTTC. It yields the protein CASSVTSGAETQYF.

CDR3 residues: CATSRGLDSFYGYTF. Here the CDR3 DNA reads TGTGCCACCAGCCGAGGTTTGGACAGCTTCTATGGCTACACCTTC. The chain is built from TRBV15 and TRBJ1-2; maybe TRBD1 (6 bases). Germline CDR1 and CDR2: LNHNV and YYDKDF (reference sequence). The CDR3 has 15 amino acids. Trimming stripped 5 bases from V and 4 bases from J, with 17 bases between.

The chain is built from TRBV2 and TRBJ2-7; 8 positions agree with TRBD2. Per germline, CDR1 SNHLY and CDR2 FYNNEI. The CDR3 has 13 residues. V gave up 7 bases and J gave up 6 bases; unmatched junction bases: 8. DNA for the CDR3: TGTGCCAGCAATGACCCGGGAGGGCGCGAGCAGTACTTC. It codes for CASNDPGGREQYF.

CDR3 nucleotide sequence: TGTGCCAGCAGCTTAGGCAGGGAAGATACGCAGTATTTT. This encodes CASSLGREDTQYF. The chain uses TRBV11-3 and TRBJ2-3; tentative D call: TRBD1 (5 bases). In germline, CDR1 is SGHNT, CDR2 YENEEA. The CDR3 extends over 13 amino acids. V lost 1 base and J 5 bases, leaving 7 bases between the germline ends.